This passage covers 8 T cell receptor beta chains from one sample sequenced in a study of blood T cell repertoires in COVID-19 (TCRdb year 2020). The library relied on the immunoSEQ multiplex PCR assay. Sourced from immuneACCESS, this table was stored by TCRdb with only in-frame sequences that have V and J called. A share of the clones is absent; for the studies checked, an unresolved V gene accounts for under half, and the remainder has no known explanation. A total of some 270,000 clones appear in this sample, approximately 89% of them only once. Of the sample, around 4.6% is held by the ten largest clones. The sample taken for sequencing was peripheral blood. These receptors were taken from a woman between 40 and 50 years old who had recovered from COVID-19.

The CDR3 sequence is CASSSGRATDTQYF. The CDR3 coding sequence is TGTGCCAGCAGCAGCGGGAGGGCCACAGATACGCAGTATTTT. The rearrangement uses TRBV7-9 and TRBJ2-3; 10 positions match TRBD2. After removal of 5 bases from V and 2 bases from J, the junction contained 1 base not matched to a gene. Germline V gene sequence: CDR1 SEHNR, CDR2 FQNEAQ (reference sequence). The CDR3 is made up of 14 amino acids.

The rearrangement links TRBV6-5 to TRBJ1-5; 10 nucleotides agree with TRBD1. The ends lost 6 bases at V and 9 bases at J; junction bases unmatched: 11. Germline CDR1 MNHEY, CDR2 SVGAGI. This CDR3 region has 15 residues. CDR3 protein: CASRRDRGLELPQHF. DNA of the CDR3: TGTGCCAGCAGAAGAGACAGGGGGCTAGAGTTGCCCCAGCATTTT.

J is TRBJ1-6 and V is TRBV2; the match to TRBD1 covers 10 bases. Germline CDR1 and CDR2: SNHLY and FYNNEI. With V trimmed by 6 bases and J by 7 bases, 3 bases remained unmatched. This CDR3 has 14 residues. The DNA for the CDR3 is TGTGCCAGCAGGGAGGGACAGGGGAATTCACCCCTCCACTTT. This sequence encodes CASREGQGNSPLHF.

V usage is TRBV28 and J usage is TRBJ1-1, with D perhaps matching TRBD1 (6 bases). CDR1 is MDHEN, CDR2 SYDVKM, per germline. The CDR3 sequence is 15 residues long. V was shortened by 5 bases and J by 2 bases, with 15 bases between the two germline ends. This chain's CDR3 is CASSLITGFNTEAFF. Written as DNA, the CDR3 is TGTGCCAGCAGTCTGATTACAGGGTTTAACACTGAAGCTTTCTTT. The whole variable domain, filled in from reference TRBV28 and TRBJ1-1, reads DVKVTQSSRYLVKRTGEKVFLECVQDMDHENMFWYRQDPGLGLRLIYFSYDVKMKEKGDIPEGYSVSREKKERFSLILESASTNQTSMYLCASSLITGFNTEAFFGQGTRLTVV.

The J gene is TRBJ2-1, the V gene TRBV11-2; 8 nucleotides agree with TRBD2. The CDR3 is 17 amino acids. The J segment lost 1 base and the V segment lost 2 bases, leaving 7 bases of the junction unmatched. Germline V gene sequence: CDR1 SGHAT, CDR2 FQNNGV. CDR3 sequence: CASSLFLAGSSYNEQFF. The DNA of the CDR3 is TGTGCCAGCAGCTTATTCCTAGCGGGTAGTTCCTACAATGAGCAGTTCTTC.

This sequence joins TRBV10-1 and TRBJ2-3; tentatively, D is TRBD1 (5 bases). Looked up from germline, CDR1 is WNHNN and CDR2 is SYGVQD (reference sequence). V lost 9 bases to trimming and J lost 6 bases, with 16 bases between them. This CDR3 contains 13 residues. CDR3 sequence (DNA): TGCGCCAGGAAGCCCCAGGGAAACGATACGCAGTATTTT. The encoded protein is CARKPQGNDTQYF.

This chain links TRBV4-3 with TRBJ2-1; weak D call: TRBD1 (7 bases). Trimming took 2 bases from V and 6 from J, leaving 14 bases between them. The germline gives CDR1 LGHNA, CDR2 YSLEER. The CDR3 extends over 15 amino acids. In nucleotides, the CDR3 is TGCGCCAGCAGCCAAAGGAGACAGGGAGGCAATGAGCAGTTCTTC. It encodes CASSQRRQGGNEQFF.

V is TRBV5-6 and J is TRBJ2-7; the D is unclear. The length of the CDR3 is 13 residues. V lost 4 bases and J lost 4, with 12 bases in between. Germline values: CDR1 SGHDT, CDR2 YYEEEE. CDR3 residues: CASSQRNRYEQYF. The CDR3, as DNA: TGTGCCAGCAGCCAGAGAAACAGATACGAGCAGTACTTC.